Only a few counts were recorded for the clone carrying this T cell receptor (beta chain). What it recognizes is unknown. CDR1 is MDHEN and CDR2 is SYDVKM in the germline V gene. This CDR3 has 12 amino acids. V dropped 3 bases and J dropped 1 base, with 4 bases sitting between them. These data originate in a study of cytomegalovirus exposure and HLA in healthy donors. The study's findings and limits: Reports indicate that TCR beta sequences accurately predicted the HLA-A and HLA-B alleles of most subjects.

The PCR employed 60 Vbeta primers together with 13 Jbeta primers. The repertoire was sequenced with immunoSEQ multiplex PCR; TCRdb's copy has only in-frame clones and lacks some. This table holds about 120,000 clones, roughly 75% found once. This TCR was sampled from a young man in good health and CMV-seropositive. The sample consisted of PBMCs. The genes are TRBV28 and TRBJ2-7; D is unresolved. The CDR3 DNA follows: TGTGCCAGCAGTTTCAATTCCTACGAGCAGTACTTC. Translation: CASSFNSYEQYF.